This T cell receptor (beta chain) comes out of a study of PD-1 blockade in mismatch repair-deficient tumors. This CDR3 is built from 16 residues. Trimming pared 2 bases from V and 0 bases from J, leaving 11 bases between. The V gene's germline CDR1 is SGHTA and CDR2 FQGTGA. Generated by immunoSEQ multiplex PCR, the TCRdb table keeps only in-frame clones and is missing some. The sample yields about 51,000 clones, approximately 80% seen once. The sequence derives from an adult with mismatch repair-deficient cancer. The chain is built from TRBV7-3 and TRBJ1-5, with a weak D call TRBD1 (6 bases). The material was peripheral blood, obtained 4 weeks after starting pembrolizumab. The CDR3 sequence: CASSLEGQLSNQPQHF. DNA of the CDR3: TGTGCCAGCAGCTTAGAAGGACAGCTTAGCAATCAGCCCCAGCATTTT.